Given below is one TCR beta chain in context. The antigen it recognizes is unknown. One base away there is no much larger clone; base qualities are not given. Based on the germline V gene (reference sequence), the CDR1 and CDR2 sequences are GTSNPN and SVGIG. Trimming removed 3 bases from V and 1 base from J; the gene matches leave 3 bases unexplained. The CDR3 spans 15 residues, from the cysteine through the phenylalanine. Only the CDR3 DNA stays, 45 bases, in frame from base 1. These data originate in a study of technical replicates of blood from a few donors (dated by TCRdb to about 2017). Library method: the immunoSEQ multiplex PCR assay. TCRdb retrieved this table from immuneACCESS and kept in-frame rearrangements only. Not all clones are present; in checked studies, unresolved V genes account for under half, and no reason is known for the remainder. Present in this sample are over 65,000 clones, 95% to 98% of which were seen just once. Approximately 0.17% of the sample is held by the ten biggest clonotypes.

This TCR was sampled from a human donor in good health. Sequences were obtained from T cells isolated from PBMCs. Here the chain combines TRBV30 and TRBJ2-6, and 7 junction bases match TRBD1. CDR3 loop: CAWREQGSGANVLTF. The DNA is TGTGCCTGGAGAGAACAGGGGTCTGGGGCCAACGTCCTGACTTTC.